Shown below are 13 T cell receptor beta chains from a single sample sequenced in a study of shared clonotypes between healthy human individuals (TCRdb year 2020). The receptor library was made with the immunoSEQ multiplex PCR assay. TCRdb stores this immuneACCESS table with in-frame sequences only. Part of the clones is absent; in the studies checked, under half of the shortfall reflects unresolved V genes, and no reason is known for the rest. The sample records a few million clones, more than 80% of which are singletons. The ten largest clones add up to about 0.39% of the sample. Sequenced input: naive CD4+ T cells from PBMCs. The cell subset or site label corresponds to: CD45RA+ positively selected. The receptor set was obtained from a man younger than 30 in good health. Some clones in this sample may be carry-over from other donors' samples.

V and J are TRBV19 and TRBJ2-2; D possibly corresponds to TRBD1 (6 bases). The CDR3 has 13 amino acids. The germline gives CDR1 LNHDA, CDR2 SQIVND (reference sequence). Trimming took off 4 bases at V and 8 bases at J, with 11 bases between the two ends. CDR3 protein: CASSTARGGELFF. The CDR3 nucleotides are TGTGCCAGTAGTACCGCCAGGGGAGGGGAGCTGTTTTTT.

V and J are TRBV7-6 and TRBJ2-3; 10 bases map to TRBD1. J lost 3 bases, V lost 5 bases, and 17 bases had no gene match. The CDR3 is made up of 19 amino acids. CDR1 is SGHVS and CDR2 is FNYEAQ in the germline V gene. In nucleotides, the CDR3 is TGTGCCAGCAGCCCCCGAAGGCCTGGACAGGGGGTGCATACAGATACGCAGTATTTT. It codes for CASSPRRPGQGVHTDTQYF.

The chain links TRBV18 to TRBJ1-2; possibly TRBD1 for D (6 bases). The CDR3 consists of 15 residues. Deletions cut 0 bases from V and 4 bases from J, with 12 bases between. Germline assignment: CDR1 KGHSH and CDR2 LQKENI. For the CDR3, the DNA is TGTGCCAGCTCACCACCGCCGGGACATTCCTATGGCTACACCTTC. It translates to CASSPPPGHSYGYTF.

In this sample, this clone turned up once. The chain links TRBV15 to TRBJ1-3; D unresolved. Trimming stripped 3 bases from V and 0 bases from J, with 9 bases between. CDR1 is LNHNV, CDR2 YYDKDF, per germline (reference sequence). The CDR3 totals 15 residues. The CDR3, as DNA: TGTGCCACCAGCAGGGTTCATAGCTCTGGAAACACCATATATTTT. Translation gives CATSRVHSSGNTIYF.

For this clone: Other DNA sequences in the sample encode the same CDR3. This sequence joins TRBV27 and TRBJ2-6, with 7 positions matching TRBD1. CDR1 MNHEY and CDR2 SMNVEV come from the germline V gene (reference sequence). V lost 5 bases to trimming and J lost 2 bases; unmatched junction nucleotides: 3. The CDR3 has 15 residues. This chain's CDR3 is CASSLQGAGANVLTF. The CDR3 DNA reads TGTGCCAGCAGTCTCCAGGGGGCTGGGGCCAACGTCCTGACTTTC.

The chain combines TRBV6-5 with TRBJ2-3; the match to TRBD2 covers 11 bases. This CDR3 is built from 15 residues. J was trimmed by 2 bases and V by 5 bases; bases with no gene match: 3. Germline loops: CDR1 MNHEY, CDR2 SVGAGI. The CDR3 protein is CASSRSGRDTDTQYF. The CDR3 coding sequence is TGTGCCAGCAGTCGTAGCGGGAGGGACACAGATACGCAGTATTTT.

The chain uses TRBV28 and TRBJ2-3, with unresolved D. Germline values: CDR1 MDHEN, CDR2 SYDVKM. The CDR3 is made up of 13 amino acids. V lost 8 bases and J lost 4, with 13 bases in between. In DNA, the CDR3 is TGTGCCAGCTGTCGGGTGACCCCAGATACGCAGTATTTT. This encodes CASCRVTPDTQYF.

Worth noting for this clone: Distinct nucleotide sequences in the sample also encode this CDR3. This rearrangement joins TRBV5-1 to TRBJ2-7; 7 nucleotides agree with TRBD1. CDR1 and CDR2 from the germline V gene are SGHRS and YFSETQ. V dropped 0 bases and J dropped 5; count of bases not matched to a gene: 5. This CDR3 has 14 residues. CDR3 sequence (DNA): TGCGCCAGCAGCTTGGGACAGGGTTTTCACGAGCAGTACTTC. It translates to CASSLGQGFHEQYF. Full variable domain (rest looked up from reference TRBV5-1 and TRBJ2-7): KAGVTQTPRYLIKTRGQQVTLSCSPISGHRSVSWYQQTPGQGLQFLFEYFSETQRNKGNFPGRFSGRQFSNSRSEMNVSTLELGDSALYLCASSLGQGFHEQYFGPGTRLTVT.

The genes are TRBV9 and TRBJ2-6; 7 positions agree with TRBD1. With 2 bases clipped from V and 6 bases from J, the junction kept 5 bases outside the gene matches. From germline, CDR1 is SGDLS and CDR2 YYNGEE. The CDR3 covers 15 residues. The CDR3 is CASSVDRAKANVLTF. The CDR3 bases are TGTGCCAGCAGCGTTGACAGGGCAAAGGCCAACGTCCTGACTTTC.

Concerning this clone: At the DNA level, this CDR3 is encoded by other sequences in the same sample as well. The chain combines TRBV2 with TRBJ2-1; D is uncertain. The CDR3 totals 11 residues. V lost 6 bases and J 7 bases, leaving 7 bases between the germline ends. Looked up from germline, CDR1 is SNHLY and CDR2 is FYNNEI. CDR3 in amino acids: CASSSWNEQFF. In DNA form, the CDR3 reads TGTGCCAGCAGCTCGTGGAATGAGCAGTTCTTC.

This clone was detected a few times. CDR3 coding DNA: TGTGCCAGCAGCGTACAACCCACGAACACTGAAGCTTTCTTT. Amino acids: CASSVQPTNTEAFF. The chain employs TRBV9 and TRBJ1-1, with unresolved D. In germline, CDR1 is SGDLS, CDR2 YYNGEE. The CDR3 extends over 14 amino acids. Trimming removed 1 base at V and 1 base at J, with 8 bases between.

The chain uses TRBV7-8 and TRBJ2-6; D call uncertain. This CDR3 has 13 amino acids. Germline V lookup: CDR1 SGHVS, CDR2 FQNEAQ. V was clipped by 3 bases and J by 2 bases, with 2 bases between them. CDR3 nucleotide sequence: TGTGCCAGCAGCTTTCCTGGGGCCAACGTCCTGACTTTC. Translating gives CASSFPGANVLTF.

The chain links TRBV25-1 to TRBJ1-5, with a tentative D call TRBD1 (5 bases). From germline, CDR1 is MGHDK and CDR2 SYGVNS. V was pared by 4 bases and J by 6 bases, with 10 bases between. The CDR3 totals 13 residues. CDR3 in amino acids: CASSARDSQPQHF. The CDR3 bases are TGTGCCAGCAGTGCTAGGGACTCTCAGCCCCAGCATTTT.